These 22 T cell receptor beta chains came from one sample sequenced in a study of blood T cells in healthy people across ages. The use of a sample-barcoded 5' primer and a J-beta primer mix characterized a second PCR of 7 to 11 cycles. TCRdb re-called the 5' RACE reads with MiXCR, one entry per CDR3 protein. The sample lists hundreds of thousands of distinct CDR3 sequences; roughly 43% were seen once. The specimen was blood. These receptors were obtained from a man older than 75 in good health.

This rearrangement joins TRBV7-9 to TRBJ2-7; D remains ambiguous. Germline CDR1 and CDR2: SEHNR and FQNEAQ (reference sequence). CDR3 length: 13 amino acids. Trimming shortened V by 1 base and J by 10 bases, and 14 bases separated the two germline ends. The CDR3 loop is CASSLGSPGLQYF. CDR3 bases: TGTGCCAGCAGCTTAGGGTCGCCCGGGTTACAGTACTTC.

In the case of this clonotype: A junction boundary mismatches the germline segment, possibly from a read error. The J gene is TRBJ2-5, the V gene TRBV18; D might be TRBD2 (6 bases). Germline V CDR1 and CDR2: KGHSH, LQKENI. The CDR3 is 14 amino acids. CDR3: CAGSPEAGQEAQYF. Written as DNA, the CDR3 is TGTGCCGGCTCACCAGAGGCGGGGCAAGAGGCCCAGTACTTC.

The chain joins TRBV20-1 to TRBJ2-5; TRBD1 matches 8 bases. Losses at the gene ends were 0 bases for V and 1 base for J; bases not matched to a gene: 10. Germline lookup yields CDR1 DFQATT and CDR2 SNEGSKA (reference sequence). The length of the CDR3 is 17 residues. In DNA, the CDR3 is TGCAGTGCTAGAGATGTCCGGACAGGGTCGATCCAAGAGACCCAGTACTTC. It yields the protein CSARDVRTGSIQETQYF.

The CDR3 region is CASSYFPPGGGGETQYF. In DNA form, the CDR3 reads TGTGCCAGCAGTTACTTCCCTCCAGGGGGCGGAGGAGAGACCCAGTACTTC. J is TRBJ2-7 and V is TRBV6-2 or TRBV6-3, with TRBD1 matching 8 bases. Matching the DNA end better, TRBJ2-5 makes the J call doubtful. CDR1 MNHEY and CDR2 SVGEGT come from the germline V gene. The CDR3 consists of 17 residues.

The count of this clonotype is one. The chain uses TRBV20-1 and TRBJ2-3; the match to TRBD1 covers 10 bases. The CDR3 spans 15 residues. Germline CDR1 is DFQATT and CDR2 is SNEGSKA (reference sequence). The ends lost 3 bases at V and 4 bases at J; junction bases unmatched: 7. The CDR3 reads CSASPVTGGADTQYF. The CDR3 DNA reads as TGCAGTGCTAGCCCCGTGACAGGGGGCGCAGATACGCAGTATTTT.

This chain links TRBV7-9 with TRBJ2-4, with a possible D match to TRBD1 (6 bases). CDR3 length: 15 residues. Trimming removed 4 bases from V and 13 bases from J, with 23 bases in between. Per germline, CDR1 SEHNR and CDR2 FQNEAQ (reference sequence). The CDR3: CASSSPTGPPYEQYF. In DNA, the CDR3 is TGTGCCAGCAGCTCTCCAACAGGGCCCCCCTATGAGCAGTACTTC. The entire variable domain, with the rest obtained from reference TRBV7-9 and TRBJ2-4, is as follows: DTGVSQNPRHKITKRGQNVTFRCDPISEHNRLYWYRQTLGQGPEFLTYFQNEAQLEKSRLLSDRFSAERPKGSFSTLEIQRTEQGDSAMYLCASSSPTGPPYEQYFGAGTRLSVL.

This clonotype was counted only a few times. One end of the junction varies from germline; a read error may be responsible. This CDR3 reads CASSRPSAYNEQFF. The CDR3 DNA sequence: TGTGCTAGCAGCCGCCCCAGCGCCTACAATGAGCAGTTCTTC. The rearrangement joins TRBV7-3 to TRBJ2-1; D gene ambiguous. CDR1 is SGHTA and CDR2 is FQGTGA in the germline V gene. CDR3 length: 14 residues.

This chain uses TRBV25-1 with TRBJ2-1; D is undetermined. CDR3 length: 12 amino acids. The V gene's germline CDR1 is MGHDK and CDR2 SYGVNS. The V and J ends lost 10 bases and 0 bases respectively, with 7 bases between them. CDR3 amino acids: CATTLSYNEQFF. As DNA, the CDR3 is TGTGCCACCACACTCTCCTACAATGAGCAGTTCTTC.

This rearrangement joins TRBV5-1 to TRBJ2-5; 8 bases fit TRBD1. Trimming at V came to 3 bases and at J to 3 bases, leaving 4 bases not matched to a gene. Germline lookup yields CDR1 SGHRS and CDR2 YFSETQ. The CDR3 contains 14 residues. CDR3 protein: CASSSWTGKETQYF. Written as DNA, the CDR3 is TGCGCCAGCAGCTCCTGGACAGGGAAAGAGACCCAGTACTTC.

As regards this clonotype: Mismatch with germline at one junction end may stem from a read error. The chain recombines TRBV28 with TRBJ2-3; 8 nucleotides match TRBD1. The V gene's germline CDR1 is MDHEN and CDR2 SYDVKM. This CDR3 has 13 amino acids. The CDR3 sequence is CACSLGDRDTQYF. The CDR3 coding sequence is TGTGCCTGCAGTTTAGGGGACAGGGATACGCAGTATTTT.

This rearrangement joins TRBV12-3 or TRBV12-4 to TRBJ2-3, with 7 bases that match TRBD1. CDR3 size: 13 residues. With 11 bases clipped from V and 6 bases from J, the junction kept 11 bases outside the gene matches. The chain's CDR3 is CAGNLQGSDTQYF. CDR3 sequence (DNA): TGTGCCGGCAACCTACAGGGGTCGGATACGCAGTATTTT.

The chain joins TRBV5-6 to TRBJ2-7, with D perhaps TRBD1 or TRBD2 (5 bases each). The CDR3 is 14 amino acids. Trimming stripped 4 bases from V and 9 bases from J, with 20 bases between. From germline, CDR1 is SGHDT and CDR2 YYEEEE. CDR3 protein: CASSASGTGSSQYF. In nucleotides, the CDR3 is TGTGCCAGCAGCGCCTCCGGGACGGGGTCGTCGCAGTACTTC.

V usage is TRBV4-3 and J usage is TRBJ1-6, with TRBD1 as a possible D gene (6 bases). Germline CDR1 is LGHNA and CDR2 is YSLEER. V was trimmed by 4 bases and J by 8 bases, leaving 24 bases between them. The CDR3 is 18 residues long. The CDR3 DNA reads TGCGCCAGCAGCCTCAAGATGGGGGGGGCAGCCTCATATTCACCCCTCCACTTT. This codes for CASSLKMGGAASYSPLHF.

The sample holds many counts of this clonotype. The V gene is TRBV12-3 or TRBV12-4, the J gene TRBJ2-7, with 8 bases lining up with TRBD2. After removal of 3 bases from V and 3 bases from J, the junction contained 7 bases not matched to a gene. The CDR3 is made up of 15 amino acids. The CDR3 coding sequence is TGTGCCAGCAGTTTGGTAGCGGGAAGCAACTACGAGCAGTACTTC. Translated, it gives CASSLVAGSNYEQYF.

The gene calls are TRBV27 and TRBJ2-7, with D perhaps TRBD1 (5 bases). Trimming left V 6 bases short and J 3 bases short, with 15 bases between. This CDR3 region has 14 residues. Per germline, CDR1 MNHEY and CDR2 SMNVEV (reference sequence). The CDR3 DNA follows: TGTGCCAGCAGGCTGCTAGGCAGGGTCTACGAGCAGTACTTC. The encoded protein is CASRLLGRVYEQYF.

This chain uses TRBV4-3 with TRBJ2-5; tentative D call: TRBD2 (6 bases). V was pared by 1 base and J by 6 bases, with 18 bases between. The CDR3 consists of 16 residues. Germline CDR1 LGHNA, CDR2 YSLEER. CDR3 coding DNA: TGCGCCAGCAGCCAAGCACTAGCCCAGACGGGTCAGACCCAGTACTTC. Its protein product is CASSQALAQTGQTQYF.

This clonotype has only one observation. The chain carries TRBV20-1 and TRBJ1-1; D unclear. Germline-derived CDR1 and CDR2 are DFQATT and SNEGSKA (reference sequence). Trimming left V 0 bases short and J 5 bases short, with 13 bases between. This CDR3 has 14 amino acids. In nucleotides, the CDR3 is TGCAGTGCTAGAGATCCGCCAAGCCAGACTGAAGCTTTCTTT. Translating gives CSARDPPSQTEAFF.

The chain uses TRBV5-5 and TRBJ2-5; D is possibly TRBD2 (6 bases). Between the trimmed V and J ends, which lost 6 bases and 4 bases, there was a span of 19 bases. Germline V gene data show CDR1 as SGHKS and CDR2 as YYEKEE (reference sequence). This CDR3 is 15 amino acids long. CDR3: CASTTIPGVAETQYF. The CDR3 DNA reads TGTGCCAGCACCACTATACCGGGAGTCGCAGAGACCCAGTACTTC.

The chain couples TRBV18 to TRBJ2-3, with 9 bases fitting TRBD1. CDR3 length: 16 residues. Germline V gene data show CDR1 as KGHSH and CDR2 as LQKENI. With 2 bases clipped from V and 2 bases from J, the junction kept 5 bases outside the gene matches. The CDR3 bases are TGTGCCAGCTCACCAAGGACAGGGGTCCCCACAGATACGCAGTATTTT. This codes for CASSPRTGVPTDTQYF.

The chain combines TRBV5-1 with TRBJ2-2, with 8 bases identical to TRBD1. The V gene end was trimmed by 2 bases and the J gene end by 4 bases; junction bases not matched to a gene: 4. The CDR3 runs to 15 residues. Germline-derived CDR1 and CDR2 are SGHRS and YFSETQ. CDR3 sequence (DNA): TGCGCCAGCAGCTTTGACAGGGGAGGCACCGGGGAGCTGTTTTTT. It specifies CASSFDRGGTGELFF.

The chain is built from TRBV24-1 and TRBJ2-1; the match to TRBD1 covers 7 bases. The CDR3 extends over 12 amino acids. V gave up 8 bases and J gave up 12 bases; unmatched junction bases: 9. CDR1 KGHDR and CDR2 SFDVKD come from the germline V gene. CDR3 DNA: TGTGCCACCACCTACAGGGGATTAGGGCAGTTCTTC. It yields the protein CATTYRGLGQFF.

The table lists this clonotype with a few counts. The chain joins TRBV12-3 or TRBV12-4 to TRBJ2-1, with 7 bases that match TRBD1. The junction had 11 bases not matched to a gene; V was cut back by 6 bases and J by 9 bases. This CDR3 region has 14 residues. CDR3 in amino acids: CASSFRDRAIEQFF. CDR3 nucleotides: TGTGCCAGCAGCTTCCGAGACAGGGCCATTGAGCAGTTCTTC.